The 14 T cell receptor beta chains in this list originate from one sample, sequenced in a study of T-cell reconstitution after alpha-beta-depleted transplantation in children. Unique molecular identifiers were used to barcode this TCRbeta library. TCRdb recomputed calls from the PCR reads with MiXCR, one row per CDR3 protein. The sample has approximately 650,000 distinct CDR3 sequences, under 15% seen once; the top ten hold 0.79%. This material consisted of PBMCs, taken before TCRalphabeta/CD19-depleted stem cell transplant. The receptor set was obtained from a girl aged 2 to 10 with congenital amegakaryocytic thrombocytopenia, due to receive a stem cell transplant.

This clonotype was counted a few times. This rearrangement joins TRBV28 to TRBJ2-1; D may be TRBD1 or TRBD2 (6 bases each). Trimming stripped 4 bases from V and 7 bases from J, with 17 bases between. The CDR3 loop spans 15 amino acids. Germline V gene sequence: CDR1 MDHEN, CDR2 SYDVKM. CDR3 in DNA: TGTGCCAGCAGTTCGACGACTAGTAGGGGGAATGAGCAGTTCTTC. This codes for CASSSTTSRGNEQFF.

This chain uses TRBV5-1 with TRBJ1-4, with 7 positions matching TRBD1. The trim removed 0 bases at V and 5 bases at J, leaving 4 bases unmatched. The length of the CDR3 is 15 residues. Germline V gives CDR1 SGHRS, CDR2 YFSETQ. In DNA, the CDR3 is TGCGCCAGCAGCTTGGCCCTGACAGGGAATGAAAAACTGTTTTTT. Translated: CASSLALTGNEKLFF.

This clonotype was seen more than once but under ten times. The chain recombines TRBV5-1 with TRBJ2-7; TRBD1 matches 8 bases. The CDR3 consists of 14 residues. Germline values: CDR1 SGHRS, CDR2 YFSETQ. Unmatched junction bases numbered 3, after V lost 1 base and J lost 3 bases. The CDR3 here is CASSLPGQVYEQYF. The CDR3 DNA sequence: TGCGCCAGCAGCTTGCCGGGACAGGTCTACGAGCAGTACTTC.

The V gene is TRBV20-1, the J gene TRBJ2-1, with TRBD2 identical over 7 bases. This CDR3 is built from 14 residues. The V gene end was trimmed by 1 base and the J gene end by 7 bases; junction bases not matched to a gene: 7. The germline CDR1 and CDR2 sequences are DFQATT and SNEGSKA (reference sequence). In DNA, the CDR3 is TGCAGTGCTAGAGTTCTAGCGGACTCTAATGAGCAGTTCTTC. Translation gives CSARVLADSNEQFF.

This clonotype was observed a few times. The chain joins TRBV7-9 to TRBJ2-1; no firm D call. Trimming cost V 0 bases and J 5 bases, with 11 bases left between them. The CDR3 sequence is 15 residues long. CDR1 is SEHNR, CDR2 FQNEAQ, per germline (reference sequence). CDR3 in DNA: TGTGCCAGCAGCTTAGCAGGGCGCGCCAACAATGAGCAGTTCTTC. This encodes CASSLAGRANNEQFF.

The chain is built from TRBV12-3 or TRBV12-4 and TRBJ2-7, with TRBD1 matching 10 bases. The junction had 9 bases not matched to a gene; V was cut back by 6 bases and J by 4 bases. The CDR3 totals 15 residues. CDR3 nucleotides: TGTGCCAGCAGCCTGACAGGGGGCAGTCGATACGAGCAGTACTTC. This codes for CASSLTGGSRYEQYF.

Many counts were recorded for this clonotype. The chain carries TRBV7-2 and TRBJ2-4, with D possibly TRBD1 on 6 matching bases. The germline V gene encodes CDR1 SGHTA and CDR2 FQGNSA. V was shortened by 5 bases and J by 1 base, with 27 bases between the two germline ends. The CDR3 contains 20 residues. The CDR3 here is CASSPAFGGKKDRAKNIQYF. In DNA form, the CDR3 reads TGTGCCAGCAGCCCAGCGTTTGGGGGCAAAAAGGATAGGGCCAAAAACATTCAGTACTTC.

The CDR3 reads CASSLRAFEGAGDEQYF. For the CDR3, the DNA is TGCGCCAGCAGCTTGCGCGCGTTCGAGGGGGCGGGAGACGAGCAGTACTTC. The chain has TRBV5-1 and TRBJ2-7, with D possibly called TRBD1 or TRBD2 (7 bases each). Between the trimmed V and J ends, which lost 1 base and 5 bases, there was a span of 22 bases. The germline V gene has CDR1 SGHRS and CDR2 YFSETQ. The CDR3 extends over 17 amino acids.

This clonotype was found many times. The J gene is TRBJ2-3, the V gene TRBV15; tentative D call: TRBD1 (5 bases). Looked up from germline, CDR1 is LNHNV and CDR2 is YYDKDF (reference sequence). There are 15 residues in the CDR3. The V end lost 0 bases, the J end lost 4 bases, and 11 bases lay between the germline ends. CDR3 amino acids: CATSRDLMTADTQYF. CDR3 in DNA: TGTGCCACCAGCAGAGATCTTATGACAGCAGATACGCAGTATTTT.

The genes are TRBV15 and TRBJ1-2; perhaps TRBD1 as D (5 bases). Per the germline V gene, CDR1 is LNHNV and CDR2 is YYDKDF (reference sequence). The CDR3 extends over 17 amino acids. V was clipped by 0 bases and J by 4 bases, with 18 bases between them. For the CDR3, the DNA is TGTGCCACCAGCAGAGAAGCGTGGCGGGTGGGGGGCTATGGCTACACCTTC. It codes for CATSREAWRVGGYGYTF.

Ten or more counts support this clonotype. The chain carries TRBV29-1 and TRBJ2-1; 8 nucleotides align to TRBD2. In germline, CDR1 is SQVTM, CDR2 ANQGSEA. CDR3 length equals 15 residues. V trimming: 2 bases; J trimming: 6 bases; junction bases outside the gene matches: 9. CDR3 nucleotide sequence: TGCAGCGTTGAACCGCGGAGCGGGAGACCCAATGAGCAGTTCTTC. As protein: CSVEPRSGRPNEQFF.

This clonotype was detected only a few times. The rearrangement links TRBV24-1 to TRBJ2-3; tentative D call: TRBD2 (6 bases). Trimming stripped 3 bases from V and 2 bases from J, with 8 bases between. Germline V gene sequence: CDR1 KGHDR, CDR2 SFDVKD. This CDR3 has 14 residues. This CDR3 is CATSDRGSTDTQYF. DNA of the CDR3: TGTGCCACCAGTGATCGGGGGTCCACAGATACGCAGTATTTT.

The chain's CDR3 is CSAQLAGYNEQFF. The CDR3 DNA reads as TGCAGTGCTCAACTAGCGGGGTACAATGAGCAGTTCTTC. The J gene is TRBJ2-1, the V gene TRBV20-1; 10 bases fit TRBD2. CDR1 and CDR2 (germline): DFQATT, SNEGSKA (reference sequence). The junction had 2 bases not matched to a gene; V was cut back by 5 bases and J by 4 bases. This CDR3 is 13 amino acids long.

This clonotype was picked up many times. The V gene is TRBV5-1, the J gene TRBJ2-7; D not certain. The germline gives CDR1 SGHRS, CDR2 YFSETQ. Trimming stripped 2 bases from V and 2 bases from J, with 17 bases between. The CDR3 covers 16 residues. The chain's CDR3 is CASSFDPENPAYEQYF. CDR3 in DNA: TGCGCCAGCAGCTTCGATCCGGAGAACCCGGCCTACGAGCAGTACTTC.